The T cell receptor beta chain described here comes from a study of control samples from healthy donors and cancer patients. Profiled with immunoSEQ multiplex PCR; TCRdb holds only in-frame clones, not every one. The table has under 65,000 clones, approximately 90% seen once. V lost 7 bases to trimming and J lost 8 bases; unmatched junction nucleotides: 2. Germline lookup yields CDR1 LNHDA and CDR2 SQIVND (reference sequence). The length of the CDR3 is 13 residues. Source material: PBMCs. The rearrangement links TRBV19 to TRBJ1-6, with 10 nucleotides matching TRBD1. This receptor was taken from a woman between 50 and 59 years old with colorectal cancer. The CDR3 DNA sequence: TGTGCCAGTACCGGACAGGGGGATTCACCCCTCCACTTT. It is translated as CASTGQGDSPLHF.